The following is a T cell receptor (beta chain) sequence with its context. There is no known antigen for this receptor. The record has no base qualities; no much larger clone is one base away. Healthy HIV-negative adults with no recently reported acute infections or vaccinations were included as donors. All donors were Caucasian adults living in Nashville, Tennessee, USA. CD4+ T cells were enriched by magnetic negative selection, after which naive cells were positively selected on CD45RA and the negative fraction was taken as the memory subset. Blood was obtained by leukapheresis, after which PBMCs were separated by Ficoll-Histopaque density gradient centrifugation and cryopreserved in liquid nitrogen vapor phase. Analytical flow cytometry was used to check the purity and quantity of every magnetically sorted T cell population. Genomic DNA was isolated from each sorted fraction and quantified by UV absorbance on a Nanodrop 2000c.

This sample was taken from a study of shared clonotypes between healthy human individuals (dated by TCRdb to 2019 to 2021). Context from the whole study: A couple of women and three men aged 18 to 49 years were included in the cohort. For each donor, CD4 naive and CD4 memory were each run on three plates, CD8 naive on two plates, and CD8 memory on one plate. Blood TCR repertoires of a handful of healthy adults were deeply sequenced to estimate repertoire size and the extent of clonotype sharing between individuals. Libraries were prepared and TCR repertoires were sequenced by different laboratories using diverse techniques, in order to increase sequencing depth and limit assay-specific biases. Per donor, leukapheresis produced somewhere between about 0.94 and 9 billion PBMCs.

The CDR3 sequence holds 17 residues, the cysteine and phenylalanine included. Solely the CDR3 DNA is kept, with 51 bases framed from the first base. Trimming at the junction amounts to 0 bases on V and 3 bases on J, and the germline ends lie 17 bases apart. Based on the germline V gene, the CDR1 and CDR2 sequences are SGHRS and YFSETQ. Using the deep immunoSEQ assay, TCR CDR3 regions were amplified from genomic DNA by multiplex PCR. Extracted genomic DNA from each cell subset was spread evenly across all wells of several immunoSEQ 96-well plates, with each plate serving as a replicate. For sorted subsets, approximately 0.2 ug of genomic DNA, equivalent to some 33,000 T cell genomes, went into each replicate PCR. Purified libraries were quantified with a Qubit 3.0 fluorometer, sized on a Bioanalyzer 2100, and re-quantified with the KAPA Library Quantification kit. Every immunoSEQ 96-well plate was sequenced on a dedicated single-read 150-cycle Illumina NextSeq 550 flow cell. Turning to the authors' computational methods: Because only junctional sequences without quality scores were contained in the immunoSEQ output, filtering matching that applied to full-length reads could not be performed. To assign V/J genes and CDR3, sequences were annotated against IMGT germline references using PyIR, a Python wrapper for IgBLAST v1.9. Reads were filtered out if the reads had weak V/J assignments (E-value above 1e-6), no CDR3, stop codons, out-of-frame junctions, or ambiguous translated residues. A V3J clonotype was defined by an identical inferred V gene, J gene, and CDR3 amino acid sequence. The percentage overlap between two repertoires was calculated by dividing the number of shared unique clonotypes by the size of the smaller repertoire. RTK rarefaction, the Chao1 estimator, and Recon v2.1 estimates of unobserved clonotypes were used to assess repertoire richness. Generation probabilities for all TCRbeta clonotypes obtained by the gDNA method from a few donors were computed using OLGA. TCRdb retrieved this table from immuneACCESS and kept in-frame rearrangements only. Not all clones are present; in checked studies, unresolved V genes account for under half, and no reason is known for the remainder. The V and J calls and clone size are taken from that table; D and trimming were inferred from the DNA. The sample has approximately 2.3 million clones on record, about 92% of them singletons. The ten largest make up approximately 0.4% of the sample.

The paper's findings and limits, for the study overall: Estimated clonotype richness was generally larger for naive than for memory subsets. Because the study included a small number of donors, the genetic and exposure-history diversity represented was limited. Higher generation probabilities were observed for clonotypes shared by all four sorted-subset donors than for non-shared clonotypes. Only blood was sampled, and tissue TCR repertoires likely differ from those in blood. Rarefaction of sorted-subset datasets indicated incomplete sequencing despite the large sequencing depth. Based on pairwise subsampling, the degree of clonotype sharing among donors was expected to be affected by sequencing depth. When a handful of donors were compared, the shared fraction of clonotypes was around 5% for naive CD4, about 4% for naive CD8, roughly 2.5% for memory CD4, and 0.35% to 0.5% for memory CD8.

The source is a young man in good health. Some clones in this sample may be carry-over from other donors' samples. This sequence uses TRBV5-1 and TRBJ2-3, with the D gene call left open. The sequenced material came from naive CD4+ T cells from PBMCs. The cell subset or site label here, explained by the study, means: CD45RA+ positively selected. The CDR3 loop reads CASSLEDHQRVTDTQYF. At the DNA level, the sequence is TGCGCCAGCAGCTTGGAGGACCATCAACGGGTAACAGATACGCAGTATTTT.